This entry features one TCR beta chain sequence. This receptor's antigen is unknown. The record has no base qualities; no much larger clone is one base away. This sample is drawn from a study of technical replicates of blood from a few donors (TCRdb year 2017). A distance of 8 bases separates the germline ends of V and J, which lose 3 bases and 4 bases respectively. The CDR3 measures 12 amino acids from cysteine to phenylalanine. Only the CDR3 part of the read is kept: 36 bases, read in frame from the first base. CDR1 GTSNPN and CDR2 SVGIG were looked up in the germline V gene (reference sequence). Library creation used the immunoSEQ multiplex PCR assay. This is the immuneACCESS table as TCRdb keeps it, with only in-frame sequences that have V and J called. A part of the clones is gone; compared with another copy, unresolved V genes explain less than half, and the rest is unexplained. The sample yields about 74,000 clones; around four fifths were counted once. Roughly 4% of the sample lies in the top ten.

The chain uses TRBV30 and TRBJ2-3; no D gene call is confident. This clonotype originated in a human donor in good health. Some clones in this sample may be carry-over from other donors' samples. Sequenced input: PBMCs. The DNA is as follows: TGTGCCTGGAGCCCAGAGGCAGATACGCAGTATTTT. The encoded protein is CAWSPEADTQYF.